This is a list of T cell receptor beta chains from one sample in a study of T cells in tumors after PD-1 blockade. The assay was immunoSEQ multiplex PCR, and TCRdb's table has in-frame clones only and misses some. This sample has approximately 1,600 clones, with roughly 67% found just once. Here the sequenced sample was tumor tissue, taken before anti-PD-1 treatment. These receptors were obtained from a human donor with cutaneous squamous cell carcinoma. The CDR3 runs from the conserved cysteine through the conserved F or W. The D gene is left open where the match is weak. Part of the rows lack a size; the others show once, few, many or a class for expanded clones.

>TRBV7-8|TRBJ2-1|-|-
CASSSRATANEQFF
TGTGCCAGCAGCTCGCGAGCGACAGCGAATGAGCAGTTCTTC
>TRBV5-5|TRBJ1-1|-|-
CASSLGSDRNTEAFF
TGTGCCAGCAGCTTGGGCTCAGACAGGAACACTGAAGCTTTCTTT
>TRBV30|TRBJ2-7|large|TRBD1
CAWSVKGATYEQYF
TGTGCCTGGAGTGTAAAGGGGGCTACTTACGAGCAGTACTTC
>TRBV7-2|TRBJ1-1|-|-
CASSLAGNEAFF
TGTGCCAGCAGCTTAGCGGGGAATGAAGCTTTCTTT
>TRBV5-4|TRBJ1-2|-|-
CASSLGRGGYGYTF
TGTGCCAGCAGCTTGGGCAGGGGAGGGTATGGCTACACCTTC
>TRBV30|TRBJ1-4|-|-
CAWSPNRDEKLFF
TGTGCCTGGAGTCCCAACAGGGATGAAAAACTGTTTTTT
>TRBV2|TRBJ2-5|-|-
CAGGRGLGETQYF
TGTGCCGGGGGGCGGGGGCTAGGAGAGACCCAGTACTTC
>TRBV2|TRBJ2-5|-|-
CASMRTAAQETQYF
TGTGCCAGCATGCGGACTGCGGCACAAGAGACCCAGTACTTC
>TRBV28|TRBJ1-1|-|TRBD1
CASSSPAGGRSEAFF
TGTGCCAGCAGTTCTCCCGCAGGGGGGAGGTCTGAAGCTTTCTTT
>TRBV30|TRBJ1-2|-|-
CAWSVLSGAGGYTF
TGTGCCTGGAGTGTACTTTCTGGGGCTGGGGGCTACACCTTC
>TRBV7-9|TRBJ2-2|-|-
CASSLGHTGELFF
TGTGCCAGCAGCTTAGGCCACACCGGGGAGCTGTTTTTT
>TRBV6-5|TRBJ2-1|-|TRBD2
CASSYSSGEAYNEQFF
TGTGCCAGCAGTTATTCTAGCGGGGAAGCCTACAATGAGCAGTTCTTC
>TRBV27|TRBJ1-1|-|TRBD1
CASSLDRNSNTEAFF
TGTGCCAGCAGTTTGGACAGGAATTCGAACACTGAAGCTTTCTTT
>TRBV7-2|TRBJ1-6|few|-
CASSLVHSQYNSPLHF
TGTGCCAGCAGCTTAGTGCACAGCCAATATAATTCACCCCTCCACTTT
>TRBV5-1|TRBJ1-1|-|-
CASSSRQKGTEAFF
TGCGCCAGCAGCTCAAGACAAAAGGGGACTGAAGCTTTCTTT
>TRBV2|TRBJ2-7|-|TRBD1
CASSGDRGIYEQYF
TGTGCCAGCAGTGGGGACAGGGGTATCTACGAGCAGTACTTC
>TRBV28|TRBJ1-5|once|-
CASSFMEGTYSNQPQHF
TGTGCCAGCAGTTTTATGGAGGGGACCTATAGCAATCAGCCCCAGCATTTT
>TRBV18|TRBJ2-3|-|-
CASSPEGMTDTQYF
TGTGCCAGCTCACCAGAAGGGATGACAGATACGCAGTATTTT
>TRBV30|TRBJ1-4|few|TRBD1
CAWGGQEKSKLFF
TGTGCCTGGGGCGGACAGGAGAAGTCCAAACTGTTTTTT
>TRBV10-2|TRBJ1-5|few|-
CATWAATSNQPQHF
TGCGCCACCTGGGCAGCGACTAGCAATCAGCCCCAGCATTTT
>TRBV1|TRBJ2-7|-|-
CTSSLRYEQYF
TGCACCAGCAGCCTACGCTACGAGCAGTACTTC
>TRBV5-1|TRBJ2-7|large|-
CASSWDKAYEQYF
TGCGCCAGCAGCTGGGACAAAGCTTACGAGCAGTACTTC
>TRBV5-5|TRBJ2-5|-|TRBD2
CASRPPGLASGETQYF
TGTGCCAGCAGACCCCCCGGACTAGCATCTGGAGAGACCCAGTACTTC
>TRBV30|TRBJ2-1|-|-
CASGTSSYNEQFF
TGTGCCTCCGGGACCAGCTCCTACAATGAGCAGTTCTTC
>TRBV7-6|TRBJ2-6|-|TRBD1
CASSLGQGGSGANVLTF
TGTGCCAGCAGCCTCGGACAGGGGGGGTCTGGGGCCAACGTCCTGACTTTC
>TRBV30|TRBJ1-1|-|TRBD1
CAWSGGTGLRSEAFF
TGTGCCTGGAGTGGCGGGACAGGGCTGAGGTCTGAAGCTTTCTTT
>TRBV29-1|TRBJ1-1|few|TRBD1
CSVQTGEAFF
TGCAGCGTACAGACAGGGGAAGCTTTCTTT
>TRBV3-1/TRBV3-2|TRBJ2-7|-|-
CASSLGRGYEQYF
TGTGCCAGCAGCCTGGGACGGGGCTACGAGCAGTACTTC
>TRBV5-4|TRBJ1-2|-|TRBD1
CASSIDGQGLGGYTF
TGTGCCAGCAGCATTGACGGACAGGGTTTAGGTGGCTACACCTTC
>TRBV11-3|TRBJ2-1|-|-
CASSPTGSSYNEQFF
TGTGCCAGCAGCCCCACAGGGAGCTCCTACAATGAGCAGTTCTTC
>TRBV29-1|TRBJ2-1|-|-
CSGQNNEQFF
TGCAGCGGGCAGAACAATGAGCAGTTCTTC
>TRBV9|TRBJ2-3|-|TRBD1
CASSALTGGQDTQYF
TGTGCCAGCAGCGCCTTGACAGGGGGCCAAGATACGCAGTATTTT
>TRBV5-6|TRBJ2-3|-|TRBD1
CASSLSWTGTTDTQYF
TGTGCCAGCAGCTTGTCTTGGACAGGGACCACAGATACGCAGTATTTT
>TRBV30|TRBJ1-1|-|-
CAWSRPLGTEAFF
TGTGCCTGGAGTAGACCCTTAGGCACTGAAGCTTTCTTT
>TRBV5-1|TRBJ1-4|-|TRBD1
CASSSGDRQNEKLFF
TGCGCCAGCAGCTCTGGGGACAGACAGAATGAAAAACTGTTTTTT
>TRBV28|TRBJ2-7|-|-
CASLTRGPGEQYF
TGTGCCAGCTTGACTCGGGGACCGGGCGAGCAGTACTTC
>TRBV28|TRBJ2-3|-|TRBD1
CASSPGDRVTDTQYF
TGTGCCAGCAGCCCCGGGGACAGGGTCACAGATACGCAGTATTTT
>TRBV19|TRBJ2-3|once|-
CASSIDVTDTQYF
TGTGCCAGTAGTATAGATGTCACAGATACGCAGTATTTT
>TRBV5-1|TRBJ1-4|-|TRBD1
CASTFGGRGEKLFF
TGCGCCAGCACCTTTGGGGGCAGGGGGGAAAAACTGTTTTTT
>TRBV28|TRBJ2-3|-|-
CASSPSGDTDTQYF
TGTGCCAGCAGCCCGAGTGGGGACACAGATACGCAGTATTTT
>TRBV2|TRBJ1-3|-|-
CASNEEVTISGNTIYF
TGTGCCAGCAATGAAGAGGTCACCATCTCTGGAAACACCATATATTTT
>TRBV25-1|TRBJ2-1|few|-
CASSGDPGGLTHYNEQFF
TGTGCCAGCAGTGGAGACCCCGGGGGTCTAACCCACTACAATGAGCAGTTCTTC
>TRBV12-3/TRBV12-4|TRBJ2-3|-|TRBD2
CASSLRTSDTQYF
TGTGCCAGCAGTTTACGGACTAGCGATACGCAGTATTTT
>TRBV4-1|TRBJ2-3|-|-
CASSQENERYTDTQYF
TGCGCCAGCAGCCAGGAGAATGAGCGTTACACAGATACGCAGTATTTT
>TRBV19|TRBJ2-7|-|TRBD1
CASSMASGTGIYEQYF
TGTGCCAGTAGTATGGCTTCCGGGACAGGGATCTACGAGCAGTACTTC
>TRBV7-9|TRBJ2-5|few|TRBD1
CASSLRAGTGGETQYF
TGTGCCAGCAGCCTACGGGCCGGGACAGGGGGGGAGACCCAGTACTTC
>TRBV7-3|TRBJ2-2|-|-
CASSLTLTGELFF
TGTGCCAGCAGCTTAACCTTGACCGGGGAGCTGTTTTTT
>TRBV30|TRBJ1-5|few|-
CAWSVLPGNQPQHF
TGTGCCTGGAGTGTACTACCAGGTAATCAGCCCCAGCATTTT
>TRBV5-1|TRBJ2-7|-|TRBD1
CASSLGTGGSYEQYF
TGCGCCAGCAGCCTAGGGACAGGGGGCTCCTACGAGCAGTACTTC